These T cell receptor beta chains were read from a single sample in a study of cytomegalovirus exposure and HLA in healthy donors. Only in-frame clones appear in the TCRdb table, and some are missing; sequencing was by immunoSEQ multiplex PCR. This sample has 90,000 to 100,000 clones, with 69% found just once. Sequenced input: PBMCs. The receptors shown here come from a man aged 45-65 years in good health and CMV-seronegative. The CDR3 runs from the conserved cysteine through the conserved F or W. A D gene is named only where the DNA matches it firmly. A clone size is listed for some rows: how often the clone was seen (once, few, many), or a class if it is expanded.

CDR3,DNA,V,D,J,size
CASSLVPSSGNTIYF,TGTGCCAGCAGCTTGGTCCCCAGCTCTGGAAACACCATATATTTT,TRBV7-9,-,TRBJ1-3,-
CASSEARTGWDEKLFF,TGTGCCAGCAGTGAAGCGCGGACAGGATGGGATGAAAAACTGTTTTTT,TRBV6-1,TRBD1,TRBJ1-4,-
CAWSTGTGAVNEQFF,TGTGCCTGGAGTACCGGGACAGGGGCCGTCAATGAGCAGTTCTTC,TRBV30,TRBD1,TRBJ2-1,-
CASSPGHQSEAFF,TGCGCCAGCAGCCCGGGACACCAATCTGAAGCTTTCTTT,TRBV5-1,-,TRBJ1-1,-
CASRAYAGVQETQYF,TGTGCCAGCAGGGCTTATGCGGGGGTCCAAGAGACCCAGTACTTC,TRBV6-1,TRBD2,TRBJ2-5,-
CASSQEGIAGDTDTQYF,TGCGCCAGCAGCCAAGAGGGGATAGCGGGAGACACAGATACGCAGTATTTT,TRBV4-3,TRBD2,TRBJ2-3,-
CASSAQASHITDTQYF,TGTGCCAGCAGCGCTCAGGCTTCCCATATCACAGATACGCAGTATTTT,TRBV9,-,TRBJ2-3,-
CASKRQVEAFF,TGTGCCAGCAAGCGGCAGGTTGAAGCTTTCTTT,TRBV6-1,-,TRBJ1-1,-
CASSQAFGTGVRSLHF,TGTGCCAGCAGCCAAGCTTTCGGGACGGGGGTACGATCCCTCCACTTT,TRBV4-2,-,TRBJ1-6,few
CASSLVATTNEKLFF,TGTGCCAGCAGCTTAGTCGCTACAACTAATGAAAAACTGTTTTTT,TRBV7-2,-,TRBJ1-4,once
CASWRRPNEKLFF,TGTGCCAGCTGGAGAAGACCTAATGAAAAACTGTTTTTT,TRBV28,-,TRBJ1-4,-
CASSPQASGNTGELFF,TGTGCCAGCAGCCCCCAGGCTAGCGGGAACACCGGGGAGCTGTTTTTT,TRBV7-3,TRBD2,TRBJ2-2,-
CASSYQRPPYEQYF,TGTGCCAGCAGCTATCAGAGGCCCCCCTACGAGCAGTACTTC,TRBV7-2,-,TRBJ2-7,-
CASSFEQGSGEKLFF,TGTGCCAGCAGCTTCGAGCAGGGATCGGGTGAAAAACTGTTTTTT,TRBV7-9,-,TRBJ1-4,-
CASSVGQGAMGDTQYF,TGTGCCAGCAGCGTAGGTCAGGGGGCGATGGGGGATACGCAGTATTTT,TRBV9,TRBD1,TRBJ2-3,-
CATSRDNQGRGGEQYF,TGTGCCACCAGCAGAGATAATCAGGGGCGTGGGGGCGAGCAGTACTTC,TRBV15,-,TRBJ2-7,-
CASSYSGTGTGYTF,TGTGCCAGCAGTTACTCCGGGACAGGGACAGGCTACACCTTC,TRBV7-9,TRBD1,TRBJ1-2,-
CASRLQGARNGYTF,TGTGCCAGCAGACTACAGGGAGCGAGGAATGGCTACACCTTC,TRBV6-1,-,TRBJ1-2,-
CASSLGETGGAGANVLTF,TGTGCCAGCAGCTTAGGCGAAACAGGGGGCGCAGGGGCCAACGTCCTGACTTTC,TRBV7-9,TRBD1,TRBJ2-6,few
CASSRTSTNYGYTF,TGCGCCAGCAGCCGGACATCCACTAACTATGGCTACACCTTC,TRBV5-1,-,TRBJ1-2,-
CASRQGGTDTQYF,TGTGCCAGCCGCCAAGGGGGCACAGATACGCAGTATTTT,TRBV7-8,-,TRBJ2-3,few
CASSLDGGATDTQYF,TGCGCCAGCAGCTTGGACGGGGGGGCCACAGATACGCAGTATTTT,TRBV5-1,TRBD2,TRBJ2-3,-
CASSYGPQGGQHF,TGTGCCAGCAGTTACGGACCCCAGGGAGGGCAGCATTTT,TRBV6-5,-,TRBJ1-5,few
CASSLTGEYTEAFF,TGTGCCAGCAGCTTGACAGGGGAGTACACTGAAGCTTTCTTT,TRBV11-2,TRBD1,TRBJ1-1,once
CASSEGGTRGETQYF,TGTGCCAGCAGTGAAGGGGGGACCAGGGGGGAGACCCAGTACTTC,TRBV2,TRBD1,TRBJ2-5,-
CASSIQGTDQPQHF,TGTGCCAGTAGTATTCAGGGGACGGATCAGCCCCAGCATTTT,TRBV19,-,TRBJ1-5,-
CASSLGGDTGELFF,TGCGCCAGCTCGCTTGGGGGGGACACCGGGGAGCTGTTTTTT,TRBV5-1,TRBD2,TRBJ2-2,-
CASGLSRWEPQHF,TGTGCCAGCGGACTAAGTAGGTGGGAGCCCCAGCATTTT,TRBV6-5,-,TRBJ1-5,-
CASSLGLAGGLGDTQYF,TGTGCCAGCAGCTTAGGACTAGCGGGGGGGCTTGGAGATACGCAGTATTTT,TRBV7-6,TRBD2,TRBJ2-3,-
CASSVRILASGELFF,TGTGCCAGCAGCGTACGGATACTAGCGTCCGGGGAGCTGTTTTTT,TRBV5-6,TRBD2,TRBJ2-2,-
CASRTRKGGSAEAFF,TGCGCCAGCAGGACACGGAAAGGGGGTTCGGCTGAAGCTTTCTTT,TRBV5-1,-,TRBJ1-1,-
CASSYLGSSYNEQFF,TGTGCCAGCAGTTACTTGGGGAGCTCCTACAATGAGCAGTTCTTC,TRBV6-5,-,TRBJ2-1,-
CASSPPAAGEGDIQYF,TGTGCCAGCAGCCCTCCTGCAGCGGGAGAGGGGGACATTCAGTACTTC,TRBV5-4,TRBD2,TRBJ2-4,-
CASSFEPGQGGEQYF,TGCGCCAGCAGCTTTGAACCGGGACAGGGGGGCGAGCAGTACTTC,TRBV5-1,TRBD1,TRBJ2-7,-
CASSLDRGNGGYTF,TGTGCCAGCAGCTTAGATAGGGGCAACGGTGGCTACACCTTC,TRBV7-8,-,TRBJ1-2,-
CAWRQGQGPQETQYF,TGTGCCTGGAGACAGGGACAGGGACCCCAAGAGACCCAGTACTTC,TRBV30,TRBD1,TRBJ2-5,-
CSAGLAGGSEQYF,TGCAGCGCAGGACTAGCGGGGGGGAGTGAGCAGTACTTC,TRBV29-1,TRBD2,TRBJ2-7,-
CASSPLPTDTQYF,TGCGCCAGCAGCCCCCTACCCACAGATACGCAGTATTTT,TRBV5-1,-,TRBJ2-3,-
CASSGGRQGYEQYF,TGCGCCAGCAGTGGGGGAAGACAGGGCTACGAGCAGTACTTC,TRBV10-2,TRBD1,TRBJ2-7,few
CASSSGRDRINEQFF,TGTGCCAGCAGCTCAGGGAGGGACAGGATCAATGAGCAGTTCTTC,TRBV7-8,-,TRBJ2-1,-
CASSSGGQGANEKLFF,TGCGCCAGCAGCTCGGGGGGACAGGGAGCTAATGAAAAACTGTTTTTT,TRBV5-1,TRBD1,TRBJ1-4,-
CASSYGVSTDTQYF,TGTGCCAGCAGCTACGGGGTCAGCACAGATACGCAGTATTTT,TRBV5-4,-,TRBJ2-3,few
CASSPGQGTDTQYF,TGTGCCAGCAGCCCGGGACAGGGCACAGATACGCAGTATTTT,TRBV25-1,TRBD1,TRBJ2-3,-
CASSSNRQAGELFF,TGTGCCAGCAGCTCAAACAGACAGGCCGGGGAGCTGTTTTTT,TRBV7-9,-,TRBJ2-2,-
CASSLWGEDTQYF,TGTGCCAGCAGCTTATGGGGGGAAGATACGCAGTATTTT,TRBV7-2,-,TRBJ2-3,-
CASSFSGDTEAFF,TGTGCCAGCAGCTTTTCAGGGGACACTGAAGCTTTCTTT,TRBV7-3,-,TRBJ1-1,few
CASSPLALSTDTQYF,TGTGCCAGCAGCCCACTAGCGTTAAGCACAGATACGCAGTATTTT,TRBV11-3,TRBD2,TRBJ2-3,-
CASSSGPGRGRETQYF,TGTGCCAGCAGCTCCGGCCCTGGCAGGGGGCGAGAGACCCAGTACTTC,TRBV7-2,TRBD1,TRBJ2-5,few
CASSGQGYEQYF,TGTGCCAGCAGCGGACAGGGGTACGAGCAGTACTTC,TRBV7-2,TRBD1,TRBJ2-7,-
CASTEGQGVDYGYTF,TGTGCCAGCACGGAAGGTCAGGGGGTTGACTATGGCTACACCTTC,TRBV7-8,TRBD1,TRBJ1-2,-
CATRSWDRGNEKLFF,TGTGCCACCAGGTCGTGGGACAGGGGGAATGAAAAACTGTTTTTT,TRBV5-4,TRBD1,TRBJ1-4,-
CSVEDSPVKARVNTEAFF,TGCAGCGTTGAAGATAGTCCAGTCAAGGCTCGGGTGAACACTGAAGCTTTCTTT,TRBV29-1,-,TRBJ1-1,-
CASSSQGRHTGELFF,TGTGCCAGCAGCTCACAGGGGCGGCACACCGGGGAGCTGTTTTTT,TRBV7-6,TRBD1,TRBJ2-2,few
CASTLRGDEKLFF,TGTGCCAGCACTCTCAGGGGGGATGAAAAACTGTTTTTT,TRBV6-1,TRBD1,TRBJ1-4,-
CASSQGTEQYF,TGCGCCAGCAGCCAGGGAACCGAGCAGTACTTC,TRBV5-1,-,TRBJ2-7,-
CASSAARGGEQFF,TGTGCCAGCAGCGCGGCCAGAGGCGGTGAGCAGTTCTTC,TRBV7-2,-,TRBJ2-1,-
CASSKWGGEQFF,TGTGCCAGCAGCAAATGGGGCGGTGAGCAGTTCTTC,TRBV21-1,-,TRBJ2-1,-
CASSLEGRRAYNEQFF,TGTGCCAGCAGCTTAGAGGGCAGGAGGGCCTACAATGAGCAGTTCTTC,TRBV7-3,-,TRBJ2-1,-
CASSLYQGAGGYTF,TGTGCCAGCAGCCTATATCAGGGGGCGGGTGGCTACACCTTC,TRBV28,TRBD1,TRBJ1-2,-